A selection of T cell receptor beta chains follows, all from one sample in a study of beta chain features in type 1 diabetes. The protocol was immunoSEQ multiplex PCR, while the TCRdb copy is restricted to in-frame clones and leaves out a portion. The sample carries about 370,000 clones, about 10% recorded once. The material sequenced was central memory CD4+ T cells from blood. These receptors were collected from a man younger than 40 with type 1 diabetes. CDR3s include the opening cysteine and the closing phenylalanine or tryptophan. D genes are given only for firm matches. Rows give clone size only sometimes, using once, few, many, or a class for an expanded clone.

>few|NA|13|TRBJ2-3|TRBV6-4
CASSDPGADTQYF
TGTGCCAGCAGTGACCCAGGGGCAGATACGCAGTATTTT
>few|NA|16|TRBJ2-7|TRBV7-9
CASSFLAGTSGYEQYF
TGTGCCAGCAGCTTTCTAGCCGGGACATCAGGCTACGAGCAGTACTTC
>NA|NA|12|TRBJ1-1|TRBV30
CAWSVRDTEAFF
TGTGCCTGGAGTGTACGGGACACTGAAGCTTTCTTT
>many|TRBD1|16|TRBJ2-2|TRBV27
CASSFRDRGRSGELFF
TGTGCCAGTTCCTTTCGGGACAGGGGGCGTAGCGGGGAGCTGTTTTTT
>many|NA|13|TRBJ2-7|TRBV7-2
CASSLRSNGEQYF
TGTGCCAGCAGCTTAAGGTCGAACGGCGAGCAGTACTTC
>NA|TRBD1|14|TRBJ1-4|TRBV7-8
CASSRRGRDEKLFF
TGTGCCAGCAGCCGCAGGGGGCGGGATGAAAAACTGTTTTTT
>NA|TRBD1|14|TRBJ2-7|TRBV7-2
CASSWGQGAYEQYF
TGTGCCAGCAGCTGGGGACAGGGGGCCTACGAGCAGTACTTC
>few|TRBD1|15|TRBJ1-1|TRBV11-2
CASSPTRPGQGQAFF
TGTGCCAGCAGCCCCACGCGACCGGGACAGGGACAAGCTTTCTTT
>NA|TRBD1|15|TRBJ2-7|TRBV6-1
CASSPTGGNFDEQYF
TGTGCCAGCAGTCCTACAGGGGGCAACTTCGACGAGCAGTACTTC
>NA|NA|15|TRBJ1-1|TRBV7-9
CASSLYRPSSTEAFF
TGTGCCAGCAGCTTATACCGTCCGTCATCCACTGAAGCTTTCTTT
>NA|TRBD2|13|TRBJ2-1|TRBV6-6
CASGLAGGNEQFF
TGTGCCAGCGGGCTAGCGGGGGGTAATGAGCAGTTCTTC
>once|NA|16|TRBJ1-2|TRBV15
CATHKFGTTTHYGYTF
TGTGCCACTCACAAATTCGGGACTACTACCCACTATGGCTACACCTTC
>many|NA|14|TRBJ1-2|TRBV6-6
CASSQTGGRNGYTF
TGTGCCAGCAGCCAGACAGGAGGGAGGAACGGCTACACCTTC
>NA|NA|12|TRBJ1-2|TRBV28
CASSLSAYGYTF
TGTGCCAGCAGTTTGAGTGCCTATGGCTACACCTTC
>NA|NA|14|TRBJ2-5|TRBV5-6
CASSYGTSQETQYF
TGTGCCAGCAGCTACGGGACTTCCCAAGAGACCCAGTACTTC
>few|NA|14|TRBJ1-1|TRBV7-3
CASSDLGENTEAFF
TGTGCCAGCAGCGACCTAGGGGAGAACACTGAAGCTTTCTTT
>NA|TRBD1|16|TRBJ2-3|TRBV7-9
CASSKDRGPSTDTQYF
TGTGCCAGCAGCAAGGACAGGGGCCCTAGCACAGATACGCAGTATTTT
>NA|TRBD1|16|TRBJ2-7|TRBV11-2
CASSSPRGHASYEQYF
TGTGCCAGCAGCTCCCCCAGGGGGCACGCCTCCTACGAGCAGTACTTC
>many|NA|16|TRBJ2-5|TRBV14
CASSQGRQGTRETQYF
TGTGCCAGCAGCCAAGGAAGGCAGGGAACGCGGGAGACCCAGTACTTC
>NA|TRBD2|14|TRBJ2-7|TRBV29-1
CSVGGTSGSYEQYF
TGCAGCGTTGGCGGGACTAGCGGGTCCTACGAGCAGTACTTC
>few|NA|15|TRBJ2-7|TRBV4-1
CASSQEQAHAYEQYF
TGCGCCAGCAGCCAAGAGCAGGCCCACGCGTACGAGCAGTACTTC
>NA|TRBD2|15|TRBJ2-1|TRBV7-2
CASQYGVAGENEQFF
TGTGCCAGCCAGTACGGGGTAGCGGGGGAAAATGAGCAGTTCTTC
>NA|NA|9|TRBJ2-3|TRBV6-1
CASGDTQYF
TGTGCCAGCGGAGATACGCAGTATTTT
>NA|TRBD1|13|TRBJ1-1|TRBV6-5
CASSARDRDKAFF
TGTGCCAGCAGCGCCCGGGACAGGGACAAAGCTTTCTTT
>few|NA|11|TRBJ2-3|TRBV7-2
CASSGLDTQYF
TGTGCCAGCAGCGGACTGGATACGCAGTATTTT
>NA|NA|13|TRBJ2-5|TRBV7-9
CASGHMNQETQYF
TGTGCCAGCGGACATATGAATCAAGAGACCCAGTACTTC
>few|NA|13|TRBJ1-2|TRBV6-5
CASSDSGPFGYTF
TGTGCCAGCAGTGATTCAGGTCCTTTTGGCTACACCTTC
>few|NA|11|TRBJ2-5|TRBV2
CASKDSETQYF
TGTGCCAGCAAAGACTCGGAGACCCAGTACTTC
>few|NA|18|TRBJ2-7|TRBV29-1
CSVEALRRGRVSAYEQYF
TGCAGCGTTGAAGCCCTCCGTCGGGGCAGGGTAAGCGCCTACGAGCAGTACTTC
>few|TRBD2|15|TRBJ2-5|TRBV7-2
CASSDRLAGGWEQYF
TGTGCCAGCAGCGATCGGCTAGCGGGAGGATGGGAGCAGTACTTC
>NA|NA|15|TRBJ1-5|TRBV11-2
CASSLGTVSNQPQHF
TGTGCCAGCAGCTTAGGGACGGTTAGCAATCAGCCCCAGCATTTT
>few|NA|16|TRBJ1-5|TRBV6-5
CASSYSERGGNQPQHF
TGTGCCAGCAGTTACTCTGAGAGGGGTGGCAATCAGCCCCAGCATTTT
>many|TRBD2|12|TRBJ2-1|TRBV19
CASSARESKQFF
TGTGCCAGTAGTGCGCGGGAGTCCAAGCAGTTCTTC
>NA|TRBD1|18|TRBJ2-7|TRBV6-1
CASRAGTGLRAGWGEQYF
TGTGCCAGCCGTGCCGGGACAGGGTTACGGGCGGGATGGGGCGAGCAGTACTTC
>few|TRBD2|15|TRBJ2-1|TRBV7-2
CASGASGRPDNEQFF
TGTGCCAGCGGGGCTAGCGGGAGGCCCGACAATGAGCAGTTCTTC
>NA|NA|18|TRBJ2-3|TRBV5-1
CASSWTTPTGPITDTQYF
TGCGCCAGCAGCTGGACTACCCCGACAGGGCCAATCACAGATACGCAGTATTTT
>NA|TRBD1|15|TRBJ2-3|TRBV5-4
CASSLGTGVTDTQYF
TGTGCCAGCAGCTTGGGGACAGGGGTCACAGATACGCAGTATTTT
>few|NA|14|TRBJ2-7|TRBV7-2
CASSGTRGPLEQYF
TGTGCCAGCAGTGGGACTAGGGGGCCCCTCGAGCAGTACTTC
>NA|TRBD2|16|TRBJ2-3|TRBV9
CASSLSGRGHTDTQYF
TGTGCCAGCAGCTTAAGCGGGAGGGGACACACAGATACGCAGTATTTT
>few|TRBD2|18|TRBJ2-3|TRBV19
CASSISRTSGRATDTQYF
TGTGCCAGTAGTATATCTAGGACTAGCGGGAGGGCCACAGATACGCAGTATTTT
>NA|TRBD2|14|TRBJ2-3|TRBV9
CASSPGLASDTQYF
TGTGCCAGCAGCCCGGGACTAGCTTCAGATACGCAGTATTTT
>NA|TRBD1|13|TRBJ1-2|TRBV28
CASRTGGLGGYTF
TGTGCCAGCAGGACAGGGGGGCTTGGCGGCTACACCTTC
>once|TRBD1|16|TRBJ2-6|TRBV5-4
CASSRQGALGANVLTF
TGTGCCAGCAGTAGACAGGGGGCGCTTGGGGCCAACGTCCTGACTTTC
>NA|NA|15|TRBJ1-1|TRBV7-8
CASSLLPRVNTEAFF
TGTGCCAGCAGCTTACTTCCGCGGGTGAACACTGAAGCTTTCTTT
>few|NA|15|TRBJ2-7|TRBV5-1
CASRGSGTASYEQYF
TGCGCCAGCAGAGGGAGCGGGACAGCATCCTACGAGCAGTACTTC
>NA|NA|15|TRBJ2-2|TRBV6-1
CASTRGLSDTGELFF
TGTGCCAGCACCCGGGGCCTTTCCGACACCGGGGAGCTGTTTTTT
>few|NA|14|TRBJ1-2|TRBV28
CATLLTGRYYGYTF
TGTGCCACCCTACTAACAGGCCGATACTATGGCTACACCTTC
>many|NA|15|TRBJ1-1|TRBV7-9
CASSPRAQGNTEAFF
TGTGCCAGCAGCCCTCGGGCCCAAGGGAACACTGAAGCTTTCTTT
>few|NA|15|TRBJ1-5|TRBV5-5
CASSLWGLSNQPQHF
TGTGCCAGCAGCTTGTGGGGGCTTAGCAATCAGCCCCAGCATTTT
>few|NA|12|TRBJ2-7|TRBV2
CASSYEQGQQYF
TGTGCCAGCAGTTACGAACAGGGACAGCAGTACTTC
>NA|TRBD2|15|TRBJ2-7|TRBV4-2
CASSQGTSGASEQYF
TGTGCCAGCAGCCAGGGGACTAGCGGAGCCTCCGAGCAGTACTTC
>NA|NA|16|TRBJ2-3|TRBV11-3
CASSLGLGGDTDTQYF
TGTGCCAGCAGCTTAGGATTGGGCGGAGACACAGATACGCAGTATTTT
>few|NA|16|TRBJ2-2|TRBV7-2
CASSLVSVMNTGELFF
TGTGCCAGCAGCTTAGTGTCAGTGATGAACACCGGGGAGCTGTTTTTT